These 32 T cell receptor beta chains share one sample of origin, sequenced in a study of control samples from healthy donors and cancer patients. The method was immunoSEQ multiplex PCR; TCRdb's version includes in-frame clones alone and lacks a portion of them. The sample has about 180,000 clones; roughly nine tenths are singletons. The sample was blood. Receptors were obtained from a man aged 25-40 years in good health.

This sequence joins TRBV28 and TRBJ1-5; D gene unclear. The CDR3 sequence is 13 residues long. The germline V and J ends were trimmed by 3 bases and 5 bases, with 8 bases remaining between them. Per the germline V gene, CDR1 is MDHEN and CDR2 is SYDVKM. The CDR3 spells CASSFRGDQPQHF. The CDR3 region has the DNA TGTGCCAGCAGTTTCCGAGGAGATCAGCCCCAGCATTTT.

The V and J genes are TRBV2 and TRBJ1-1, with no clear D. CDR1 and CDR2 from the germline V gene are SNHLY and FYNNEI. Deletions cut 3 bases from V and 9 bases from J, with 11 bases between. This CDR3 is built from 12 residues. CDR3 sequence reads: CASSERAPQAFF. CDR3 nucleotide sequence: TGTGCCAGCAGTGAGCGAGCCCCGCAAGCTTTCTTT.

V gene TRBV5-1 combines with J gene TRBJ2-2, with D unresolved. The V end was cut by 0 bases, the J end by 3 bases, with 9 bases between. CDR3 length: 15 amino acids. In germline, CDR1 is SGHRS, CDR2 YFSETQ. The CDR3 nucleotides read TGCGCCAGCAGCTTGGACGGAGACTACACCGGGGAGCTGTTTTTT. It specifies CASSLDGDYTGELFF.

This chain links TRBV2 with TRBJ1-6; no clear D. The CDR3 runs 14 residues. CDR1 and CDR2 from the germline V gene are SNHLY and FYNNEI. The V end lost 5 bases, the J end lost 7 bases, and 12 bases lay between the germline ends. The CDR3 region is CASSNVGRNSPLHF. DNA of the CDR3: TGTGCCAGCAGTAATGTAGGGAGAAATTCACCCCTCCACTTT. Filled out from reference TRBV2 and TRBJ1-6, the complete variable domain reads EPEVTQTPSHQVTQMGQEVILRCVPISNHLYFYWYRQILGQKVEFLVSFYNNEISEKSEIFDDQFSVERPDGSNFTLKIRSTKLEDSAMYFCASSNVGRNSPLHFGNGTRLTVT.

This chain links TRBV28 with TRBJ1-2; no clear D gene. Trimming removed 3 bases from V and 4 bases from J, with 6 bases in between. CDR3 length equals 12 residues. Looked up from germline, CDR1 is MDHEN and CDR2 is SYDVKM. CDR3 region: CASSFSGYGYTF. The DNA for the CDR3 is TGTGCCAGCAGTTTTTCGGGCTATGGCTACACCTTC.

The rearrangement links TRBV30 to TRBJ2-5; D is perhaps TRBD1 (6 bases). Germline loops: CDR1 GTSNPN, CDR2 SVGIG (reference sequence). The CDR3 extends over 15 amino acids. Trimming left V 2 bases short and J 4 bases short, with 17 bases between. The CDR3 nucleotides read TGTGCCTGGAGTACCGGGGCAGGGGCTATAGAGACCCAGTACTTC. Its translation: CAWSTGAGAIETQYF.

The sample holds one count of this clone. This chain connects TRBV5-6 to TRBJ1-5; weak D call: TRBD1 (5 bases). CDR3 length: 14 amino acids. Germline V gene sequence: CDR1 SGHDT, CDR2 YYEEEE. Trimming removed 0 bases at V and 5 bases at J, with 9 bases between. The CDR3: CASSLGAGHQPQHF. The CDR3, as DNA: TGTGCCAGCAGCTTGGGGGCAGGGCATCAGCCCCAGCATTTT.

This chain connects TRBV2 to TRBJ2-7; 10 bases agree with TRBD1. The junction had 8 bases not matched to a gene; V was cut back by 11 bases and J by 4 bases. The germline V gene encodes CDR1 SNHLY and CDR2 FYNNEI. The CDR3 runs to 13 residues. CDR3: CAGSGTGEYEQYF. Written as DNA, the CDR3 is TGTGCCGGGTCCGGGACAGGGGAATACGAGCAGTACTTC.

This sequence joins TRBV6-2 or TRBV6-3 and TRBJ2-2, with D uncertain. CDR1 and CDR2 from the germline V gene are MNHEY and SVGEGT. V was trimmed by 2 bases and J by 5 bases, leaving 15 bases between them. This CDR3 has 16 amino acids. The CDR3: CASSYIYGSLTGELFF. The DNA for the CDR3 is TGTGCCAGCAGTTACATTTATGGGTCGTTAACCGGGGAGCTGTTTTTT.

This rearrangement joins TRBV28 to TRBJ1-1, with a weak D call TRBD1 (6 bases). The V end was cut by 6 bases, the J end by 2 bases, with 19 bases between. The germline gives CDR1 MDHEN, CDR2 SYDVKM. This CDR3 is 16 amino acids long. The CDR3 protein is CASSPGGGQINTEAFF. Here the CDR3 DNA reads TGTGCCAGCAGCCCCGGTGGTGGACAGATCAACACTGAAGCTTTCTTT.

The rearrangement uses TRBV19 and TRBJ2-1, with TRBD2 matching over 12 bases. The V segment lost 4 bases and the J segment 8 bases; nucleotides outside the gene matches: 6. CDR1 and CDR2 from the germline V gene are LNHDA and SQIVND (reference sequence). This CDR3 region has 15 residues. The CDR3 coding sequence is TGTGCCAGTAGTACACGACTAGCGGGAGTTGATGAGCAGTTCTTC. This translates into CASSTRLAGVDEQFF.

The chain has TRBV6-6 and TRBJ1-1; D unresolved. The CDR3 covers 13 residues. Deletions cut 4 bases from V and 6 bases from J, with 12 bases between. Germline V gives CDR1 MNHNY, CDR2 SVGAGI (reference sequence). Here the CDR3 reads CASSSMQYPEAFF. As DNA, the CDR3 is TGTGCCAGCAGTTCCATGCAGTATCCTGAAGCTTTCTTT.

The chain employs TRBV6-4 and TRBJ2-7; weak D call: TRBD2 (6 bases). CDR3 size: 14 residues. Germline CDR1 reads MRHNA; CDR2 reads SNTAGT. Trimming cost V 6 bases and J 0 bases, with 12 bases left between them. CDR3 sequence (DNA): TGTGCCAGCAGAGGGACTTGCCGCTCCTACGAGCAGTACTTC. The encoded protein is CASRGTCRSYEQYF.

The J gene is TRBJ2-3, the V gene TRBV7-2; the D is unclear. V lost 5 bases, J lost 5 bases, and 5 bases lay in between. The CDR3 covers 11 residues. The V gene's germline CDR1 is SGHTA and CDR2 FQGNSA. CDR3 residues: CASSRGDTQYF. DNA for the CDR3: TGTGCCAGCAGCCGCGGAGATACGCAGTATTTT. The whole variable domain, filled in from reference TRBV7-2 and TRBJ2-3, reads GAGVSQSPSNKVTEKGKDVELRCDPISGHTALYWYRQSLGQGLEFLIYFQGNSAPDKSGLPSDRFSAERTGGSVSTLTIQRTQQEDSAVYLCASSRGDTQYFGPGTRLTVL.

This chain links TRBV6-5 with TRBJ1-2; TRBD1 agrees at 7 bases. The V gene's germline CDR1 is MNHEY and CDR2 SVGAGI. The CDR3 length is 13 residues. The J segment lost 4 bases and the V segment lost 5 bases, leaving 4 bases of the junction unmatched. As DNA, the CDR3 is TGTGCCAGCAGTCAACAGGGGTTCTATGGCTACACCTTC. Translated, it gives CASSQQGFYGYTF.

The chain is built from TRBV2 and TRBJ2-1; D is ambiguous. V dropped 6 bases and J dropped 4 bases, with 10 bases sitting between them. CDR1 is SNHLY and CDR2 is FYNNEI in the germline V gene. This CDR3 is built from 13 residues. CDR3 loop: CASSPYRYNEQFF. The CDR3 nucleotides are TGTGCCAGCAGCCCCTACCGGTACAATGAGCAGTTCTTC. The complete variable domain, with remaining parts taken from reference TRBV2 and TRBJ2-1, reads EPEVTQTPSHQVTQMGQEVILRCVPISNHLYFYWYRQILGQKVEFLVSFYNNEISEKSEIFDDQFSVERPDGSNFTLKIRSTKLEDSAMYFCASSPYRYNEQFFGPGTRLTVL.

V and J are TRBV5-5 and TRBJ1-6; D is unclear. Germline CDR1 is SGHKS and CDR2 is YYEKEE (reference sequence). The CDR3 is 12 amino acids. V was clipped by 4 bases and J by 9 bases, with 8 bases between them. The CDR3 nucleotides read TGTGCCAGCAGCACGAGGGCTTCACCCCTCCACTTT. Amino acid sequence: CASSTRASPLHF. The entire variable domain, with the rest obtained from reference TRBV5-5 and TRBJ1-6, is as follows: DAGVTQSPTHLIKTRGQQVTLRCSPISGHKSVSWYQQVLGQGPQFIFQYYEKEERGRGNFPDRFSARQFPNYSSELNVNALLLGDSALYLCASSTRASPLHFGNGTRLTVT.

J is TRBJ2-7 and V is TRBV5-6; no reliable D call. CDR3 length: 15 amino acids. Germline CDR1 SGHDT, CDR2 YYEEEE. Between the trimmed V and J ends, which lost 0 bases and 3 bases, there was a span of 13 bases. The CDR3 bases are TGTGCCAGCAGCTTGGAGAGGACGGAGCTCTACGAGCAGTACTTC. Protein sequence: CASSLERTELYEQYF.

V gene TRBV5-4 combines with J gene TRBJ2-7; no reliable D call. The V end was cut by 4 bases, the J end by 3 bases, with 14 bases between. Germline V gives CDR1 SGHNT, CDR2 YYREEE (reference sequence). The CDR3 is 14 residues long. CDR3 sequence: CASSPTGRVYEQYF. The DNA of the CDR3 is TGTGCCAGCAGCCCAACGGGCAGAGTCTACGAGCAGTACTTC. The variable domain in full, with the rest retrieved from reference TRBV5-4 and TRBJ2-7, is ETGVTQSPTHLIKTRGQQVTLRCSSQSGHNTVSWYQQALGQGPQFIFQYYREEENGRGNFPPRFSGLQFPNYSSELNVNALELDDSALYLCASSPTGRVYEQYFGPGTRLTVT.

The V call is TRBV4-3, the J call TRBJ2-1; no clear D gene. CDR3 size: 13 residues. Trimming took off 1 base at V and 2 bases at J, with 3 bases between the two ends. Per the germline V gene, CDR1 is LGHNA and CDR2 is YSLEER. CDR3 protein: CASSQATYNEQFF. The CDR3 DNA sequence: TGCGCCAGCAGCCAAGCCACCTACAATGAGCAGTTCTTC.

The genes are TRBV9 and TRBJ2-2, with D unresolved. There are 14 residues in the CDR3. Germline V gene lookup returns CDR1 SGDLS and CDR2 YYNGEE. V was cut by 0 bases and J by 5 bases, with 8 bases left in between. This CDR3 is CASSVDSPTGELFF. CDR3 bases: TGTGCCAGCAGCGTAGATTCCCCGACCGGGGAGCTGTTTTTT.

The rearrangement links TRBV4-3 to TRBJ2-3; either TRBD1 or TRBD2 may fit D (5 bases each). The CDR3 consists of 14 residues. Trimming took off 3 bases at V and 2 bases at J, with 9 bases between the two ends. Germline lookup yields CDR1 LGHNA and CDR2 YSLEER. This CDR3 reads CASSQGRTTDTQYF. The CDR3 DNA reads TGCGCCAGCAGCCAGGGACGGACCACAGATACGCAGTATTTT.

The chain uses TRBV19 and TRBJ2-3; possibly TRBD1 for D (6 bases). Trimming left V 11 bases short and J 3 bases short, with 24 bases between. The CDR3 extends over 16 amino acids. Germline V gives CDR1 LNHDA, CDR2 SQIVND (reference sequence). CDR3 residues: CAAPPLGAGATDTQYF. As DNA, the CDR3 is TGTGCCGCGCCGCCTTTAGGGGCAGGGGCGACAGATACGCAGTATTTT.

This chain links TRBV5-4 with TRBJ2-5; D perhaps matches TRBD1 (6 bases). The germline gives CDR1 SGHNT, CDR2 YYREEE (reference sequence). The CDR3 sequence is 15 residues long. V was shortened by 0 bases and J by 1 base, with 10 bases between the two germline ends. The CDR3 DNA sequence: TGTGCCAGCAGCTTGGTACAGGGTCCCCAAGAGACCCAGTACTTC. It codes for CASSLVQGPQETQYF.

The chain combines TRBV11-3 with TRBJ1-2; 12 nucleotides agree with TRBD1. Trimming at V came to 4 bases and at J to 8 bases, leaving 5 bases not matched to a gene. The CDR3 contains 14 residues. The V gene's germline CDR1 is SGHNT and CDR2 YENEEA. CDR3 nucleotide sequence: TGTGCCAGCAGCTCCCGGGACAGGGGGCTCGGCTACACCTTC. It is translated as CASSSRDRGLGYTF.

The CDR3 DNA reads TGTGCCAGCAGTTTCGGACAGGGAGCTGGAAACACCATATATTTT. Translating gives CASSFGQGAGNTIYF. The rearrangement uses TRBV28 and TRBJ1-3; 8 positions match TRBD1. With V trimmed by 3 bases and J by 2 bases, 3 bases remained unmatched. Germline V gives CDR1 MDHEN, CDR2 SYDVKM. The CDR3 contains 15 residues.

CDR3 DNA: TGCAGCGTGGAAAATCTATTGACTAGCGGGAGCCCAGATACGCAGTATTTT. Amino acids: CSVENLLTSGSPDTQYF. This sequence joins TRBV29-1 and TRBJ2-3; 12 nucleotides agree with TRBD2. The ends lost 6 bases at V and 4 bases at J; junction bases unmatched: 14. The CDR3 has 17 amino acids. Germline lookup yields CDR1 SQVTM and CDR2 ANQGSEA.

The chain couples TRBV30 to TRBJ1-6, with a tentative D call TRBD1 (6 bases). The V and J ends lost 5 bases and 10 bases respectively, with 15 bases between them. Germline V CDR1 and CDR2: GTSNPN, SVGIG (reference sequence). This CDR3 is built from 13 residues. CDR3 coding DNA: TGTGCCTGGGCGGGGGGCCTCGGGTCACCCCTCCACTTT. It is translated as CAWAGGLGSPLHF.

The V call is TRBV2, the J call TRBJ1-5; unclear D gene. The CDR3 length is 13 residues. Germline V CDR1 and CDR2: SNHLY, FYNNEI. Deletions cut 5 bases from V and 6 bases from J, with 11 bases between. The CDR3 DNA sequence: TGTGCCAGCAGTATTTCTAGGGCTCAGCCCCAGCATTTT. Translating gives CASSISRAQPQHF.

The rearrangement uses TRBV30 and TRBJ1-5; D ambiguous. The germline V gene encodes CDR1 GTSNPN and CDR2 SVGIG (reference sequence). There are 14 residues in the CDR3. Trimming left V 2 bases short and J 7 bases short, with 15 bases between. The CDR3 sequence: CAWSKGFEKQPQHF. CDR3 nucleotides: TGTGCCTGGAGTAAGGGCTTCGAGAAACAGCCCCAGCATTTT. Supplemented by reference TRBV30 and TRBJ1-5, the full variable domain reads SQTIHQWPATLVQPVGSPLSLECTVEGTSNPNLYWYRQAAGRGLQLLFYSVGIGQISSEVPQNLSASRPQDRQFILSSKKLLLSDSGFYLCAWSKGFEKQPQHFGDGTRLSIL.

This clone turned up a few times. The chain employs TRBV9 and TRBJ1-1; the D is unclear. The V end was cut by 0 bases, the J end by 0 bases, with 3 bases between. From germline, CDR1 is SGDLS and CDR2 YYNGEE. This CDR3 spans 13 amino acids. In nucleotides, the CDR3 is TGTGCCAGCAGCGTAGAGATGAACACTGAAGCTTTCTTT. Encoded protein: CASSVEMNTEAFF.

The V gene is TRBV6-4, the J gene TRBJ2-2, with 8 bases lining up with TRBD2. The CDR3 contains 15 residues. Germline V lookup: CDR1 MRHNA, CDR2 SNTAGT. V gave up 7 bases and J gave up 3 bases; unmatched junction bases: 7. The CDR3 nucleotides are TGTGCCAGCACTGCGGGAGCGGGGGACACCGGGGAGCTGTTTTTT. The encoded protein is CASTAGAGDTGELFF.